Sequencing of this T cell receptor beta chain was carried out in a study of blood T cell repertoires in COVID-19. Overall study context: Material from acute and convalescent COVID-19 was sourced from the United States, Italy and Spain. Sources were T cells, B-cell-depleted T cells, or PBMCs; the material itself was cDNA or gDNA.

Allocation to cohorts depended on clinical history reported by the participants. The sample holds a few counts of this clone. Source study methods: Amplifying reference gene primers gave estimates of nucleated cell counts. TCRdb's table, derived via immunoSEQ multiplex PCR, lists solely in-frame clones and lacks some. V and J calls and clone size are given by that table; D and trimming were obtained from the DNA. The repertoire includes a few hundred thousand clones, 80% to 90% of them detected once, and 3% to 4% sits in the top ten. There are 13 residues in the CDR3. J lost 4 bases, V lost 7 bases, and 7 bases had no gene match. The germline V gene encodes CDR1 MNHEY and CDR2 SVGAGI.

The TCR sequence derives from a woman aged 40 to 50 with acute COVID-19. Sequenced input: PBMCs or T cells enriched from blood (not recorded which). This chain uses TRBV6-5 with TRBJ2-7, with 7 bases that match TRBD1. In DNA, the CDR3 is TGTGCCAGCAACAGGGGCAGGGGGTACGAGCAGTACTTC. This encodes CASNRGRGYEQYF.